The 29 T cell receptor beta chains reported below all come from one sample, sequenced in a study of OX40 agonist ivuxolimab in advanced cancers. TCRdb keeps only in-frame clones here, not all; method: immunoSEQ multiplex PCR. The sample records 91,000 or so clones, 94% being singletons. Sequences were derived from CD4+ or CD8+ T cells sorted from blood, sampled in a trial of the OX40 agonist ivuxolimab. Receptor source: an adult with an advanced solid tumor such as melanoma, head and neck, liver or kidney cancer.

The CDR3 region is CASSLLPEDIQYF. The CDR3 DNA reads as TGTGCCAGCAGCTTACTCCCCGAGGACATTCAGTACTTC. The chain recombines TRBV11-2 with TRBJ2-4; D ambiguous. The CDR3 length is 13 residues. The ends were cut back, 2 bases at V and 8 bases at J, with 10 bases in the middle. Germline CDR1 and CDR2: SGHAT and FQNNGV.

V gene TRBV7-9 combines with J gene TRBJ1-4; possibly TRBD1 for D (5 bases). Germline V lookup: CDR1 SEHNR, CDR2 FQNEAQ (reference sequence). Trimming removed 2 bases from V and 4 bases from J, with 8 bases in between. This CDR3 comprises 14 residues. CDR3: CASSLKGSNEKLFF. The CDR3 nucleotides are TGTGCCAGCAGCTTAAAGGGGAGTAATGAAAAACTGTTTTTT.

The CDR3 DNA follows: TGCACCAGCAGCCAAGATACAAGGGCGAACACTGAAGCTTTCTTT. Its translation: CTSSQDTRANTEAFF. V and J are TRBV1 and TRBJ1-1. TRBV1 is assigned pseudogene status. The CDR3 has 15 residues.

J is TRBJ2-3 and V is TRBV29-1; TRBD2 agrees at 10 bases. V gave up 6 bases and J gave up 1 base; unmatched junction bases: 10. Per germline, CDR1 SQVTM and CDR2 ANQGSEA. There are 16 residues in the CDR3. The chain's CDR3 is CSVSSGRGSGTDTQYF. CDR3 in DNA: TGCAGCGTCTCTAGCGGGAGAGGGTCTGGCACAGATACGCAGTATTTT.

V and J are TRBV6-5 and TRBJ2-7; 8 nucleotides match TRBD1. Germline CDR1 and CDR2: MNHEY and SVGAGI. This CDR3 has 15 amino acids. V dropped 4 bases and J dropped 2; count of bases not matched to a gene: 7. The CDR3 DNA reads as TGTGCCAGCAGTTCTAAAGGACAGGGTGCCTACGAGCAGTACTTC. Translated, it gives CASSSKGQGAYEQYF.

There are a few counts of this clone. The rearrangement joins TRBV28 to TRBJ1-1; possible D gene TRBD1, 5 bases. Germline V gene sequence: CDR1 MDHEN, CDR2 SYDVKM. CDR3 length equals 15 residues. Trimming took off 6 bases at V and 1 base at J, with 15 bases between the two ends. DNA for the CDR3: TGTGCCAGCAGAGAGTACGGGACGGGGAACACTGAAGCTTTCTTT. It specifies CASREYGTGNTEAFF.

V usage is TRBV7-2 and J usage is TRBJ2-1; the match to TRBD2 covers 12 bases. V lost 0 bases and J lost 9; bases outside the gene matches: 3. The germline CDR1 and CDR2 sequences are SGHTA and FQGNSA. The CDR3 extends over 15 amino acids. This chain's CDR3 is CASSLALAGGAEQFF. The CDR3 coding sequence is TGTGCCAGCAGCTTAGCCCTAGCGGGGGGGGCTGAGCAGTTCTTC.

The V call is TRBV5-1, the J call TRBJ1-2, with 8 positions matching TRBD1. V was pared by 8 bases and J by 2 bases, with 2 bases of the junction left unmatched. This CDR3 is 12 amino acids long. The V gene's germline CDR1 is SGHRS and CDR2 YFSETQ. CDR3 bases: TGCGCCAGTGGACAGGGAAACTATGGCTACACCTTC. Residues: CASGQGNYGYTF.

On this clone itself: Germline is not matched at one junction end, which may reflect a read error. V is TRBV6-5 and J is TRBJ2-7, with a tentative D call TRBD1 (5 bases). CDR1 MNHEY and CDR2 SVGAGI come from the germline V gene. The CDR3 consists of 14 residues. For the CDR3, the DNA is TGTGCCATCAGTGAGTTACAAGACAGCTACGAGCAGTACTTC. Translation gives CAISELQDSYEQYF.

This clone was recorded only once. The rearrangement uses TRBV28 and TRBJ1-5; unclear D gene. V was clipped by 2 bases and J by 3 bases, with 5 bases between them. CDR3 length equals 13 residues. Germline lookup yields CDR1 MDHEN and CDR2 SYDVKM. The CDR3 sequence is CASSLDVNQPQHF. CDR3 in DNA: TGTGCCAGCAGTTTAGACGTCAATCAGCCCCAGCATTTT. Looking up the rest from reference TRBV28 and TRBJ1-5 gives the full variable domain: DVKVTQSSRYLVKRTGEKVFLECVQDMDHENMFWYRQDPGLGLRLIYFSYDVKMKEKGDIPEGYSVSREKKERFSLILESASTNQTSMYLCASSLDVNQPQHFGDGTRLSIL.

The V call is TRBV6-5, the J call TRBJ1-3; perhaps TRBD1 as D (5 bases). V was clipped by 0 bases and J by 0 bases, with 9 bases between them. Germline CDR1 reads MNHEY; CDR2 reads SVGAGI. This CDR3 has 16 amino acids. The CDR3 loop is CASSYSPGPSGNTIYF. Written as DNA, the CDR3 is TGTGCCAGCAGTTACTCTCCGGGACCCTCTGGAAACACCATATATTTT.

This chain uses TRBV27 with TRBJ1-2; 9 bases are shared with TRBD1. V lost 3 bases and J lost 4; bases outside the gene matches: 6. Germline CDR1 reads MNHEY; CDR2 reads SMNVEV (reference sequence). CDR3 size: 15 residues. CDR3 residues: CASSFRDREGYGYTF. In DNA, the CDR3 is TGTGCCAGCAGTTTCCGGGACAGGGAGGGCTATGGCTACACCTTC.

The chain uses TRBV28 and TRBJ2-6; 7 nucleotides agree with TRBD2. Germline lookup yields CDR1 MDHEN and CDR2 SYDVKM. V dropped 5 bases and J dropped 4; count of bases not matched to a gene: 14. The CDR3 runs 18 residues. CDR3 loop: CASSRWDLGGTGANVLTF. Written as DNA, the CDR3 is TGTGCCAGCAGTCGGTGGGACCTCGGGGGGACCGGGGCCAACGTCCTGACTTTC.

This clone was observed a few times. V is TRBV7-6 and J is TRBJ1-5; no definite D call. CDR3 length equals 12 residues. V shed 0 bases and J shed 7 bases, with 4 bases lying between them. Germline V gives CDR1 SGHVS, CDR2 FNYEAQ. The DNA of the CDR3 is TGTGCCAGCAGCTTAGCGGGCCAGCCCCAGCATTTT. This sequence encodes CASSLAGQPQHF. The variable domain in full, completed from reference TRBV7-6 and TRBJ1-5, reads GAGVSQSPRYKVTKRGQDVALRCDPISGHVSLYWYRQALGQGPEFLTYFNYEAQQDKSGLPNDRFSAERPEGSISTLTIQRTEQRDSAMYRCASSLAGQPQHFGDGTRLSIL.

The V and J genes are TRBV18 and TRBJ1-1, with TRBD1 matching 8 bases. The germline CDR1 and CDR2 sequences are KGHSH and LQKENI. Unmatched junction bases numbered 10, after V lost 3 bases and J lost 4 bases. The CDR3 has 16 residues. This chain's CDR3 is CASSPEPTGGGTEAFF. CDR3 DNA: TGTGCCAGCTCACCCGAACCCACAGGGGGAGGCACTGAAGCTTTCTTT.

The chain is built from TRBV4-1 and TRBJ1-4; 8 nucleotides line up with TRBD1. CDR1 is MGHRA and CDR2 is YSYEKL in the germline V gene. CDR3 length: 16 amino acids. The V segment lost 6 bases and the J segment 3 bases; nucleotides outside the gene matches: 9. In DNA, the CDR3 is TGCGCCAGCAGACAACCTGGACAGGGACCTAATGAAAAACTGTTTTTT. Its protein product is CASRQPGQGPNEKLFF.

The CDR3 nucleotides read TGTGCCAGCAGTTCTACCGGGGAGCTGTTTTTT. Amino acids: CASSSTGELFF. This rearrangement joins TRBV7-3 to TRBJ2-2, with D unresolved. Germline CDR1 reads SGHTA; CDR2 reads FQGTGA. V was trimmed by 6 bases and J by 5 bases, leaving 4 bases between them. The CDR3 runs to 11 residues. The full variable domain, in which reference TRBV7-3 and TRBJ2-2 provide the parts outside the CDR3, is GAGVSQTPSNKVTEKGKYVELRCDPISGHTALYWYRQSLGQGPEFLIYFQGTGAADDSGLPNDRFFAVRPEGSVSTLKIQRTERGDSAVYLCASSSTGELFFGEGSRLTVL.

The chain is built from TRBV9 and TRBJ2-7; D unclear. The CDR3 totals 14 residues. Germline values: CDR1 SGDLS, CDR2 YYNGEE. Trimming removed 0 bases from V and 4 bases from J, with 11 bases in between. The CDR3, as DNA: TGTGCCAGCAGCGTAGGTATCGGTCAATACGAGCAGTACTTC. Residues: CASSVGIGQYEQYF.

The chain has TRBV20-1 and TRBJ1-2; no definite D call. CDR1 and CDR2 (germline): DFQATT, SNEGSKA (reference sequence). Trimming pared 6 bases from V and 8 bases from J, leaving 10 bases between. The CDR3 spans 10 residues. The CDR3 sequence: CSAPDVGYTF. CDR3 nucleotides: TGCAGTGCCCCAGACGTCGGCTACACCTTC.

The V call is TRBV9, the J call TRBJ1-1; 8 bases fit TRBD1. CDR1 and CDR2 (germline): SGDLS, YYNGEE. Trimming at V came to 0 bases and at J to 0 bases, leaving 1 base not matched to a gene. This CDR3 comprises 15 residues. Here the CDR3 reads CASSVGTGMNTEAFF. The CDR3 DNA follows: TGTGCCAGCAGCGTAGGGACAGGGATGAACACTGAAGCTTTCTTT. Full variable domain (remainder filled in from reference TRBV9 and TRBJ1-1): DSGVTQTPKHLITATGQRVTLRCSPRSGDLSVYWYQQSLDQGLQFLIQYYNGEERAKGNILERFSAQQFPDLHSELNLSSLELGDSALYFCASSVGTGMNTEAFFGQGTRLTVV.

This sequence joins TRBV6-5 and TRBJ2-7; 13 bases map to TRBD2. V shed 8 bases, J shed 4 bases, and the junction held 8 bases outside the gene matches. Germline V gene lookup returns CDR1 MNHEY and CDR2 SVGAGI. The CDR3 loop spans 15 amino acids. Here the CDR3 DNA reads TGTGCCAGCGCACCGGGACTAGCGGGGAGTTACGAGCAGTACTTC. Translation gives CASAPGLAGSYEQYF.

The rearrangement joins TRBV5-1 to TRBJ2-6, with D uncertain. The ends were cut back, 1 base at V and 0 bases at J, with 8 bases in the middle. CDR3 length: 16 amino acids. Germline values: CDR1 SGHRS, CDR2 YFSETQ. The CDR3 loop is CASSLSEISGANVLTF. The CDR3 DNA follows: TGCGCCAGCAGCTTGAGTGAAATCTCTGGGGCCAACGTCCTGACTTTC.

The rearrangement uses TRBV10-3 and TRBJ1-2; maybe TRBD1 (5 bases). CDR3 length: 13 residues. V was cut by 7 bases and J by 9 bases, with 18 bases left in between. Germline values: CDR1 ENHRY, CDR2 SYGVKD. DNA of the CDR3: TGTGCCATCACCACGACCCAGGGTACGAGCTACACCTTC. Encoded protein: CAITTTQGTSYTF.

In this sample, this clone turned up once. CDR3: CASSWGTNEQYF. In nucleotides, the CDR3 is TGTGCCAGCAGCTGGGGGACTAACGAGCAGTACTTC. The chain links TRBV5-6 to TRBJ2-7, with 7 bases lining up with TRBD2. The CDR3 covers 12 residues. Germline V gene data show CDR1 as SGHDT and CDR2 as YYEEEE. The trim removed 3 bases at V and 5 bases at J, leaving 2 bases unmatched.

The chain has TRBV4-2 and TRBJ1-6, with 7 bases matching TRBD1. V trimming: 3 bases; J trimming: 4 bases; junction bases outside the gene matches: 3. The CDR3 sequence is 15 residues long. Per germline, CDR1 LGHNA and CDR2 YNFKEQ. The CDR3 DNA follows: TGTGCCAGCAGCCAGGGGGACAGATATAATTCACCCCTCCACTTT. Translating gives CASSQGDRYNSPLHF.

V is TRBV27 and J is TRBJ1-5; 8 nucleotides match TRBD1. CDR1 is MNHEY and CDR2 is SMNVEV in the germline V gene (reference sequence). There are 16 residues in the CDR3. V trimming: 5 bases; J trimming: 3 bases; junction bases outside the gene matches: 9. CDR3 nucleotides: TGTGCCAGCAGTCCCCGACAGGGGAGCTTCAATCAGCCCCAGCATTTT. This codes for CASSPRQGSFNQPQHF.

The chain has TRBV27 and TRBJ1-5, with D possibly TRBD1 on 5 matching bases. The CDR3 is 14 amino acids. Trimming cost V 7 bases and J 5 bases, with 15 bases left between them. In germline, CDR1 is MNHEY, CDR2 SMNVEV (reference sequence). The CDR3 loop reads CASKGFREDQPQHF. The CDR3 DNA reads TGTGCCAGCAAGGGGTTCCGGGAGGATCAGCCCCAGCATTTT.

This rearrangement joins TRBV19 to TRBJ1-2; D perhaps matches TRBD1 (5 bases). This CDR3 has 13 residues. Trimming took off 7 bases at V and 4 bases at J, with 13 bases between the two ends. Germline lookup yields CDR1 LNHDA and CDR2 SQIVND (reference sequence). The CDR3 spells CASNAVGAYGYTF. CDR3 bases: TGTGCCAGTAATGCAGTTGGGGCCTATGGCTACACCTTC.

The J gene is TRBJ1-1, the V gene TRBV5-1; D gene ambiguous. V gave up 0 bases and J gave up 4 bases, with 19 bases separating them. Germline CDR1 is SGHRS and CDR2 is YFSETQ. CDR3 length: 17 amino acids. The CDR3 here is CASSLAPHRVEGTEAFF. CDR3 bases: TGCGCCAGCAGCTTGGCACCGCACCGTGTCGAAGGCACTGAAGCTTTCTTT.